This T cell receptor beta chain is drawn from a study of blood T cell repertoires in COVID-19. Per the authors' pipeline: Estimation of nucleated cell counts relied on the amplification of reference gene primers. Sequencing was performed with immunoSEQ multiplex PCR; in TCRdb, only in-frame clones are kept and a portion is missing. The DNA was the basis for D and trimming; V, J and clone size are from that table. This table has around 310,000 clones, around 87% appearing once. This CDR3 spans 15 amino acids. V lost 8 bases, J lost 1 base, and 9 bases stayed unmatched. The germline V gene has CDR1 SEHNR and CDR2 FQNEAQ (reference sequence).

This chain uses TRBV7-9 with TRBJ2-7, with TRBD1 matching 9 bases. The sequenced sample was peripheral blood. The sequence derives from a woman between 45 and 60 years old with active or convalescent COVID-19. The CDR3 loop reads CASLEGQGSSYEQYF. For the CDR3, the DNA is TGTGCCAGCCTCGAGGGACAGGGATCTTCCTACGAGCAGTACTTC.